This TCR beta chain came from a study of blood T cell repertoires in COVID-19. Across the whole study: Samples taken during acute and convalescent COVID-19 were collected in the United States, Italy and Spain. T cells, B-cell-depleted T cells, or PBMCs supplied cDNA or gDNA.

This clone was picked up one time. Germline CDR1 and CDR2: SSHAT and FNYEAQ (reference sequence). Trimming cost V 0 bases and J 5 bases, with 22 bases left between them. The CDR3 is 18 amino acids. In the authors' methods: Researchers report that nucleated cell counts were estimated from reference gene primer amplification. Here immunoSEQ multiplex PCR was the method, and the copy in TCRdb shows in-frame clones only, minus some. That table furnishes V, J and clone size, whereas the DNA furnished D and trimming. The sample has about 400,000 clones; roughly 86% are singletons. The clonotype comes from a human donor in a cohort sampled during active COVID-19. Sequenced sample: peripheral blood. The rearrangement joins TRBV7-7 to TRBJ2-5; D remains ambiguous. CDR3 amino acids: CASSLAFSLLVPNETQYF. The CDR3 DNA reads TGTGCCAGCAGCTTAGCCTTCTCTCTTCTAGTCCCTAACGAGACCCAGTACTTC.